Listed here are 20 T cell receptor beta chains from one sample, sequenced in a study of blood T cell repertoires in COVID-19. Assay: immunoSEQ multiplex PCR; the TCRdb copy retains only in-frame clones and omits some. The data contain roughly 150,000 clones, about 88% of them singletons. Material for sequencing was peripheral blood. These TCRs come from a woman older than 75 with COVID-19, enrolled during active disease.

This sequence joins TRBV2 and TRBJ2-1; no clear D. Germline CDR1 reads SNHLY; CDR2 reads FYNNEI. Trimming took 6 bases from V and 2 from J, leaving 5 bases between them. This CDR3 has 12 amino acids. DNA for the CDR3: TGTGCCAGCAGCCCCACCTACAATGAGCAGTTCTTC. As protein: CASSPTYNEQFF.

The V gene is TRBV29-1, the J gene TRBJ2-5; 11 positions match TRBD2. The CDR3 consists of 12 residues. J gave up 5 bases and V 5 bases, and 1 base lay outside the gene matches. Germline CDR1 reads SQVTM; CDR2 reads ANQGSEA. The CDR3 protein is CSVRTSGETQYF. DNA of the CDR3: TGCAGCGTTAGGACTAGCGGGGAGACCCAGTACTTC.

This clone was found a few times. V usage is TRBV20-1 and J usage is TRBJ1-2, with TRBD1 identical over 7 bases. CDR3 length: 12 amino acids. Germline CDR1 DFQATT, CDR2 SNEGSKA (reference sequence). V lost 3 bases to trimming and J lost 6 bases; unmatched junction nucleotides: 4. The CDR3 spells CSASPGGNGYTF. In DNA, the CDR3 is TGCAGTGCTAGTCCAGGGGGAAATGGCTACACCTTC.

V usage is TRBV24-1 and J usage is TRBJ2-1, with 9 bases identical to TRBD1. Germline lookup yields CDR1 KGHDR and CDR2 SFDVKD. V lost 3 bases, J lost 8 bases, and 4 bases stayed unmatched. The CDR3 is made up of 14 amino acids. Written as DNA, the CDR3 is TGTGCCACCAGTGATGGACAGGGGTTCCATGAGCAGTTCTTC. As protein: CATSDGQGFHEQFF.

This clone was observed a single time. This chain links TRBV7-3 with TRBJ1-1; tentatively, D is TRBD1 (5 bases). The CDR3 runs 13 residues. The germline V gene has CDR1 SGHTA and CDR2 FQGTGA. Trimming pared 3 bases from V and 4 bases from J, leaving 9 bases between. The CDR3, as DNA: TGTGCCAGCAGCTTCCAGGGCCCCACTGAAGCTTTCTTT. Protein product: CASSFQGPTEAFF.

This clone was picked up a small number of times. This CDR3 reads CASLHSVNTEAFF. CDR3 coding DNA: TGTGCCAGCTTACATAGCGTTAACACTGAAGCTTTCTTT. The rearrangement uses TRBV18 and TRBJ1-1; no clear D. V shed 7 bases and J shed 2 bases, with 11 bases lying between them. The germline V gene has CDR1 KGHSH and CDR2 LQKENI. CDR3 length: 13 amino acids. Based on the CDR3 plus reference TRBV18 and TRBJ1-1, the full variable domain is NAGVMQNPRHLVRRRGQEARLRCSPMKGHSHVYWYRQLPEEGLKFMVYLQKENIIDESGMPKERFSAEFPKEGPSILRIQQVVRGDSAAYFCASLHSVNTEAFFGQGTRLTVV.

The chain uses TRBV6-5 and TRBJ1-6; tentatively, D is TRBD1 (5 bases). V dropped 6 bases and J dropped 6 bases, with 12 bases sitting between them. The CDR3 is 14 amino acids. Germline CDR1 is MNHEY and CDR2 is SVGAGI. The CDR3 sequence is CASSDGGGNSPLHF. In DNA form, the CDR3 reads TGTGCCAGCAGCGACGGGGGGGGTAATTCACCCCTCCACTTT.

The chain uses TRBV2 and TRBJ1-1; perhaps TRBD1 as D (6 bases). Germline V gene data show CDR1 as SNHLY and CDR2 as FYNNEI. This CDR3 has 13 residues. Trimming shortened V by 4 bases and J by 1 base, and 7 bases separated the two germline ends. The CDR3 coding sequence is TGTGCCAGCAGTGGGGGACAGAACACTGAAGCTTTCTTT. It translates to CASSGGQNTEAFF.

This chain uses TRBV27 with TRBJ1-1; possible D gene TRBD1, 6 bases. The germline V and J ends were trimmed by 2 bases and 0 bases, with 10 bases remaining between them. Germline loops: CDR1 MNHEY, CDR2 SMNVEV (reference sequence). The CDR3 spans 15 residues. The CDR3 DNA sequence: TGTGCCAGCAGTTTAAAGGGGGACATGAACACTGAAGCTTTCTTT. It specifies CASSLKGDMNTEAFF.

The chain employs TRBV7-9 and TRBJ1-2; 7 bases align to TRBD1. The CDR3 spans 15 residues. J lost 7 bases, V lost 0 bases, and 8 bases had no gene match. The germline gives CDR1 SEHNR, CDR2 FQNEAQ (reference sequence). For the CDR3, the DNA is TGTGCCAGCAGCTTAGCCAGGGACAGTTCGGGTGGCTACACCTTC. It yields the protein CASSLARDSSGGYTF.

This clone was counted once. The DNA for the CDR3 is TGTGCCATCTCAAGGGGGAAGAGCTCCTACGAGCAGTACTTC. Translated, it gives CAISRGKSSYEQYF. The rearrangement links TRBV6-6 to TRBJ2-7; D perhaps matches TRBD1 (6 bases). This CDR3 region has 14 residues. Germline loops: CDR1 MNHNY, CDR2 SVGAGI (reference sequence). V was clipped by 10 bases and J by 0 bases, with 16 bases between them.

On this clone itself: Other nucleotide sequences from this sample produce the same CDR3. The rearrangement joins TRBV29-1 to TRBJ2-7; TRBD2 matches 7 bases. The germline V gene encodes CDR1 SQVTM and CDR2 ANQGSEA. V lost 4 bases, J lost 4 bases, and 1 base stayed unmatched. This CDR3 spans 11 amino acids. CDR3 in amino acids: CSVGLAYEQYF. In DNA, the CDR3 is TGCAGCGTTGGACTAGCTTACGAGCAGTACTTC.

The chain couples TRBV4-1 to TRBJ1-2; D possibly corresponds to TRBD1 (6 bases). The ends were cut back, 1 base at V and 0 bases at J, with 12 bases in the middle. CDR1 is MGHRA and CDR2 is YSYEKL in the germline V gene. The CDR3 has 16 residues. CDR3 residues: CASSQGEGVTNYGYTF. Here the CDR3 DNA reads TGCGCCAGCAGCCAAGGGGAGGGGGTAACTAACTATGGCTACACCTTC.

The CDR3 sequence: CASNLAGGINTQYF. In DNA, the CDR3 is TGTGCCAGCAATCTAGCGGGGGGGATAAATACGCAGTATTTT. This sequence joins TRBV6-5 and TRBJ2-3; TRBD2 aligns across 12 bases. There are 14 residues in the CDR3. Trimming removed 7 bases from V and 7 bases from J; junction bases left unmatched: 6. Germline CDR1 and CDR2: MNHEY and SVGAGI.

The V gene is TRBV5-1, the J gene TRBJ2-7; D is possibly TRBD2 (5 bases). The germline gives CDR1 SGHRS, CDR2 YFSETQ. The CDR3 covers 13 residues. The germline V and J ends were trimmed by 7 bases and 0 bases, with 11 bases remaining between them. CDR3 loop: CASGLAGSYEQYF. Here the CDR3 DNA reads TGCGCCAGCGGTCTAGCTGGCTCCTACGAGCAGTACTTC.

The chain is built from TRBV5-1 and TRBJ2-3; D unresolved. The CDR3 is made up of 14 amino acids. The V gene's germline CDR1 is SGHRS and CDR2 YFSETQ. V was pared by 0 bases and J by 4 bases, with 9 bases between. CDR3 protein: CASSLANTADTQYF. CDR3 in DNA: TGCGCCAGCAGCTTGGCTAATACTGCAGATACGCAGTATTTT.

The chain has TRBV9 and TRBJ2-5; 8 bases agree with TRBD2. With V trimmed by 4 bases and J by 5 bases, 16 bases remained unmatched. Germline CDR1 is SGDLS and CDR2 is YYNGEE. The CDR3 extends over 17 amino acids. DNA of the CDR3: TGTGCCAGCAGCCTAATGGGTAGCGGGACTGGCGGGGAGACCCAGTACTTC. This encodes CASSLMGSGTGGETQYF.

This clone has more than one count but fewer than ten. The chain has TRBV6-5 and TRBJ1-1; a possible D gene is TRBD1 (5 bases). This CDR3 comprises 14 residues. Trimming took 7 bases from V and 5 from J, leaving 17 bases between them. Germline V gene data show CDR1 as MNHEY and CDR2 as SVGAGI. CDR3 in amino acids: CASTGGGVKTEAFF. Written as DNA, the CDR3 is TGTGCCAGCACAGGAGGAGGGGTAAAAACTGAAGCTTTCTTT.

This clone was observed a single time. CDR3 bases: TGTGCCAGTAGTAAGGGGGATTTGGTGACCCAGTACTTC. Residues: CASSKGDLVTQYF. V and J are TRBV19 and TRBJ2-5; maybe TRBD1 (6 bases). This CDR3 contains 13 residues. Per germline, CDR1 LNHDA and CDR2 SQIVND (reference sequence). With 4 bases removed from V and 7 bases from J, the gap between germline ends came to 13 bases. The complete variable domain, with remaining parts taken from reference TRBV19 and TRBJ2-5, reads DGGITQSPKYLFRKEGQNVTLSCEQNLNHDAMYWYRQDPGQGLRLIYYSQIVNDFQKGDIAEGYSVSREKKESFPLTVTSAQKNPTAFYLCASSKGDLVTQYFGPGTRLLVL.

This clone was observed a handful of times. Other DNA sequences within the sample encode an identical CDR3. This chain joins TRBV29-1 and TRBJ1-1, with a tentative D call TRBD1 (5 bases). The V end lost 8 bases, the J end lost 1 base, and 8 bases lay between the germline ends. Germline values: CDR1 SQVTM, CDR2 ANQGSEA. CDR3 length equals 11 residues. This chain's CDR3 is CSLGQNTEAFF. In nucleotides, the CDR3 is TGCAGCCTGGGGCAGAACACTGAAGCTTTCTTT.